One and the same sample provided the 8 T cell receptor beta chains below, sequenced in a study of T cell changes during pregnancy in multiple sclerosis. The repertoire was sequenced with immunoSEQ multiplex PCR; TCRdb's copy has only in-frame clones and lacks some. The table records around 70,000 clones, roughly 92% of them present only once. This sample comprised peripheral blood, obtained after pregnancy. These receptor sequences come from a female donor in good health, enrolled as a control in a pregnancy study.

The V call is TRBV4-3, the J call TRBJ1-5; D is unresolved. V was shortened by 0 bases and J by 11 bases, with 14 bases between the two germline ends. CDR1 is LGHNA, CDR2 YSLEER, per germline. This CDR3 contains 14 residues. CDR3 sequence: CASSQEVRAGAQHF. DNA of the CDR3: TGCGCCAGCAGCCAAGAGGTTCGAGCCGGGGCCCAGCATTTT.

This CDR3 reads CASTSPSDAGQETQYF. CDR3 DNA sequence: TGTGCCAGCACTAGCCCCTCGGACGCTGGTCAAGAGACCCAGTACTTC. The J gene is TRBJ2-5, the V gene TRBV6-6; D is perhaps TRBD2 (5 bases). The germline V and J ends were trimmed by 7 bases and 2 bases, with 20 bases remaining between them. Germline V gene lookup returns CDR1 MNHNY and CDR2 SVGAGI (reference sequence). The CDR3 consists of 16 residues.

The genes are TRBV9 and TRBJ2-3; possibly TRBD2 for D (6 bases). Trimming removed 4 bases from V and 1 base from J, with 22 bases in between. Germline V CDR1 and CDR2: SGDLS, YYNGEE. CDR3 length: 18 residues. The chain's CDR3 is CASSPDPGLPLGTDTQYF. The CDR3 DNA is TGTGCCAGCAGCCCAGACCCGGGACTCCCCCTAGGCACAGATACGCAGTATTTT.

The genes are TRBV28 and TRBJ1-4; the match to TRBD1 covers 8 bases. The junction had 6 bases not matched to a gene; V was cut back by 5 bases and J by 7 bases. The CDR3 consists of 14 residues. Germline V gene lookup returns CDR1 MDHEN and CDR2 SYDVKM. The CDR3 loop reads CASSPGQGGEKLFF. In DNA, the CDR3 is TGTGCCAGCAGTCCCGGACAGGGAGGTGAAAAACTGTTTTTT.

V and J are TRBV6-1 and TRBJ2-7; D is perhaps TRBD2 (6 bases). CDR3 size: 12 residues. The germline CDR1 and CDR2 sequences are MNHNS and SASEGT. V lost 5 bases and J lost 4, with 9 bases in between. Written as DNA, the CDR3 is TGTGCCAGCAGTTTAGCGGAGTACGAGCAGTACTTC. It translates to CASSLAEYEQYF.

This sequence joins TRBV15 and TRBJ1-5, with D perhaps matching TRBD1 (5 bases). Germline-derived CDR1 and CDR2 are LNHNV and YYDKDF (reference sequence). This CDR3 spans 15 amino acids. V lost 1 base, J lost 4 bases, and 11 bases lay in between. CDR3 protein: CATSRGQGGNQPQHF. CDR3 sequence (DNA): TGTGCCACCAGCAGAGGGCAGGGTGGGAATCAGCCCCAGCATTTT.

This clone was detected only a few times. The chain combines TRBV7-7 with TRBJ2-2; D may be TRBD1 (6 bases). Trimming cost V 5 bases and J 4 bases, with 8 bases left between them. Germline V CDR1 and CDR2: SSHAT, FNYEAQ (reference sequence). The CDR3 is 13 residues long. This CDR3 reads CASSRDITGELFF. CDR3 DNA sequence: TGTGCCAGCAGCCGGGACATCACCGGGGAGCTGTTTTTT. The full variable domain, rest sourced from reference TRBV7-7 and TRBJ2-2, is GAGVSQSPRYKVTKRGQDVTLRCDPISSHATLYWYQQALGQGPEFLTYFNYEAQPDKSGLPSDRFSAERPEGSISTLTIQRTEQRDSAMYRCASSRDITGELFFGEGSRLTVL.

This clone was recorded once. This chain connects TRBV9 to TRBJ2-3, with D possibly matching TRBD2 (7 bases). The V gene lost 3 bases and the J gene lost 5 bases, with 25 bases spanning the gap. This CDR3 has 18 amino acids. CDR1 is SGDLS and CDR2 is YYNGEE in the germline V gene. The CDR3 protein is CASSADPRGAFVGDTQYF. CDR3 sequence (DNA): TGTGCCAGCAGCGCCGACCCCCGGGGGGCCTTTGTCGGAGATACGCAGTATTTT.